The rows below give T cell receptor beta chains drawn from one sample of a study of blood T cells in healthy people across ages. TCRdb used MiXCR to reprocess the 5' RACE reads, holding one entry per CDR3 protein. This table has some 1.5 million distinct CDR3 sequences, less than 45% appearing once. The source material was blood. Receptors originate from a woman between 18 and 29 years old in good health. CDR3s include the opening cysteine and the closing phenylalanine or tryptophan. D genes are given only for firm matches. Not every row has a clone size; where given, it reads once, few, many or a size class.

v_call: TRBV6-5; d_call: TRBD1; clone_size: NA; j_call: TRBJ2-6; cdr3_aa: CASSYSTGTGSLGAGANVLTF; cdr3_nt: TGTGCCAGCAGTTACTCGACCGGGACAGGTTCCCTTGGTGCTGGGGCCAACGTCCTGACTTTC
v_call: TRBV9; d_call: TRBD1; clone_size: many; j_call: TRBJ1-2; cdr3_aa: CASSTGTGIGYGYTF; cdr3_nt: TGTGCCAGCAGCACTGGGACAGGGATAGGGTATGGCTACACCTTC
v_call: TRBV18; d_call: NA; clone_size: NA; j_call: TRBJ2-3; cdr3_aa: CASSPPGVNTDTQYF; cdr3_nt: TGTGCCAGCTCACCACCCGGGGTGAACACAGATACGCAGTATTTT
v_call: TRBV10-3; d_call: TRBD1; clone_size: NA; j_call: TRBJ1-4; cdr3_aa: CATSEPRGTGGLNEKLFF; cdr3_nt: TGTGCCACCAGTGAGCCGAGAGGGACAGGGGGCCTTAATGAAAAACTGTTTTTT
v_call: TRBV7-6; d_call: TRBD1; clone_size: once; j_call: TRBJ1-1; cdr3_aa: CASSLAKGATEAFF; cdr3_nt: TGTGCCAGCAGCTTAGCCAAGGGGGCCACTGAAGCTTTCTTT
v_call: TRBV12-3/TRBV12-4; d_call: NA; clone_size: NA; j_call: TRBJ1-3; cdr3_aa: CASRRDIIDSGNTIYF; cdr3_nt: TGTGCCAGCAGGCGGGACATCATTGACTCTGGAAACACCATATATTTT
v_call: TRBV20-1; d_call: NA; clone_size: few; j_call: TRBJ1-1; cdr3_aa: CSARDRSRIEAFF; cdr3_nt: TGCAGTGCTAGAGATCGGTCGCGTATTGAAGCTTTCTTT
v_call: TRBV4-1; d_call: TRBD2; clone_size: once; j_call: TRBJ2-5; cdr3_aa: CAGSQATSGGWKTQYF; cdr3_nt: TGCGCCGGCAGCCAAGCAACTAGCGGGGGTTGGAAGACCCAGTACTTC
v_call: TRBV12-3/TRBV12-4; d_call: TRBD1; clone_size: few; j_call: TRBJ1-2; cdr3_aa: CASSLPGGSYGYTF; cdr3_nt: TGTGCCAGCAGTTTACCAGGGGGCAGTTATGGCTACACCTTC
v_call: TRBV27; d_call: TRBD1; clone_size: many; j_call: TRBJ2-1; cdr3_aa: CASSPYRGTYNEQFF; cdr3_nt: TGTGCCAGCAGTCCGTACAGGGGTACCTACAATGAGCAGTTCTTC
v_call: TRBV3-1; d_call: TRBD1; clone_size: NA; j_call: TRBJ2-1; cdr3_aa: CASSPRPGQGGEQFF; cdr3_nt: TGTGCCAGCAGCCCAAGACCGGGACAGGGAGGTGAGCAGTTCTTC
v_call: TRBV19; d_call: TRBD2; clone_size: few; j_call: TRBJ2-1; cdr3_aa: CASSASSGWMGNEQFF; cdr3_nt: TGTGCCAGTAGTGCCTCTAGCGGGTGGATGGGCAATGAGCAGTTCTTC
v_call: TRBV28; d_call: NA; clone_size: NA; j_call: TRBJ1-2; cdr3_aa: CASWGDGYTF; cdr3_nt: TGTGCCAGCTGGGGGGATGGCTACACCTTC
v_call: TRBV6-2/TRBV6-3; d_call: NA; clone_size: NA; j_call: TRBJ2-1; cdr3_aa: CASWQGYNEQFF; cdr3_nt: TGTGCCAGCTGGCAGGGGTACAATGAGCAGTTCTTC
v_call: TRBV20-1; d_call: TRBD2; clone_size: NA; j_call: TRBJ2-5; cdr3_aa: CSATRTSGSWVYEQYF; cdr3_nt: TGCAGTGCTACCAGGACTAGCGGGAGTTGGGTTTATGAGCAGTACTTC
v_call: TRBV6-6; d_call: NA; clone_size: few; j_call: TRBJ2-1; cdr3_aa: CARPLVRRQVIRFF; cdr3_nt: TGTGCCAGACCCCTTGTTCGAAGACAAGTGATTCGGTTCTTC
v_call: TRBV7-9; d_call: NA; clone_size: few; j_call: TRBJ1-2; cdr3_aa: CASSAPTRGYGYTF; cdr3_nt: TGTGCCAGCAGCGCACCTACCCGCGGCTATGGCTACACCTTC
v_call: TRBV20-1; d_call: NA; clone_size: few; j_call: TRBJ2-1; cdr3_aa: CSANAGQLTDEQFF; cdr3_nt: TGCAGTGCTAACGCGGGACAGTTAACGGATGAGCAGTTCTTC
v_call: TRBV10-3; d_call: TRBD1; clone_size: NA; j_call: TRBJ2-7; cdr3_aa: CAAGQGAPYEQYF; cdr3_nt: TGTGCCGCGGGACAGGGGGCTCCCTACGAGCAGTACTTC
v_call: TRBV19; d_call: NA; clone_size: NA; j_call: TRBJ2-3; cdr3_aa: CASSPHGRSSGDTQYF; cdr3_nt: TGTGCCAGTAGTCCCCATGGTCGCTCCTCGGGAGATACGCAGTATTTT
v_call: TRBV6-1; d_call: TRBD2; clone_size: NA; j_call: TRBJ2-7; cdr3_aa: CASRTGTSGSLYEQYF; cdr3_nt: TGTGCCAGCAGAACCGGGACTAGCGGGAGTCTGTACGAGCAGTACTTC
v_call: TRBV20-1; d_call: NA; clone_size: few; j_call: TRBJ1-3; cdr3_aa: CSARDGLNTIYF; cdr3_nt: TGCAGTGCTAGAGATGGTTTGAACACCATATATTTT
v_call: TRBV11-2; d_call: NA; clone_size: NA; j_call: TRBJ2-7; cdr3_aa: CASSSWTDYEQYF; cdr3_nt: TGTGCCAGCAGCTCTTGGACGGACTACGAGCAGTACTTC
v_call: TRBV2; d_call: TRBD1; clone_size: NA; j_call: TRBJ2-7; cdr3_aa: CASSEEDRSSYEQYF; cdr3_nt: TGTGCCAGCAGTGAAGAGGACAGGAGCTCCTACGAGCAGTACTTC
v_call: TRBV7-9; d_call: NA; clone_size: NA; j_call: TRBJ1-2; cdr3_aa: CASSLVRDRYGYTF; cdr3_nt: TGTGCCAGCAGCTTGGTCAGGGATAGATATGGCTACACCTTC
v_call: TRBV9; d_call: NA; clone_size: NA; j_call: TRBJ2-1; cdr3_aa: CASSVGDNSYNEQFF; cdr3_nt: TGTGCCAGCAGCGTAGGGGATAACTCCTACAATGAGCAGTTCTTC
v_call: TRBV6-5; d_call: TRBD1; clone_size: NA; j_call: TRBJ1-2; cdr3_aa: CASSSTGGLANYGYTF; cdr3_nt: TGTGCCAGCAGTTCGACAGGGGGCCTCGCTAACTATGGCTACACCTTC
v_call: TRBV12-3/TRBV12-4; d_call: TRBD1; clone_size: NA; j_call: TRBJ2-3; cdr3_aa: CASTTGAGTDTQYF; cdr3_nt: TGTGCCAGCACTACAGGGGCGGGCACAGATACGCAGTATTTT
v_call: TRBV24-1; d_call: TRBD1; clone_size: few; j_call: TRBJ1-5; cdr3_aa: CATSDPGGGSNQPQHF; cdr3_nt: TGTGCCACCAGTGATCCAGGGGGCGGGAGCAATCAGCCCCAGCATTTT
v_call: TRBV14; d_call: NA; clone_size: NA; j_call: TRBJ2-3; cdr3_aa: CASSQRGRALEDTQYF; cdr3_nt: TGTGCCAGCAGCCAGAGGGGACGAGCGTTAGAAGATACGCAGTATTTT
v_call: TRBV7-2; d_call: TRBD1; clone_size: many; j_call: TRBJ1-5; cdr3_aa: CASSPDRGNNQPQHF; cdr3_nt: TGTGCCAGCAGCCCGGACAGGGGCAACAATCAGCCCCAGCATTTT
v_call: TRBV4-1; d_call: NA; clone_size: few; j_call: TRBJ2-1; cdr3_aa: CASSQDQADSDEQFF; cdr3_nt: TGCGCCAGCAGCCAAGATCAAGCGGACTCTGATGAGCAGTTCTTC
v_call: TRBV20-1; d_call: NA; clone_size: few; j_call: TRBJ2-1; cdr3_aa: CSARYGRGGDEQFF; cdr3_nt: TGCAGTGCTAGGTACGGCAGGGGGGGCGATGAGCAGTTCTTC
v_call: TRBV4-2; d_call: NA; clone_size: NA; j_call: TRBJ2-6; cdr3_aa: CASSQDPPFLSGANVLTF; cdr3_nt: TGTGCCAGCAGCCAAGACCCTCCTTTCCTTTCTGGGGCCAACGTCCTGACTTTC
v_call: TRBV7-9; d_call: NA; clone_size: few; j_call: TRBJ1-2; cdr3_aa: CASSFAGLTPDYGYTF; cdr3_nt: TGTGCCAGCAGCTTCGCGGGGTTAACCCCGGACTATGGCTACACCTTC
v_call: TRBV7-2; d_call: NA; clone_size: NA; j_call: TRBJ2-7; cdr3_aa: CASSLDPPDEQYF; cdr3_nt: TGTGCCAGCAGCTTAGACCCCCCCGACGAGCAGTACTTC
v_call: TRBV7-2; d_call: TRBD2; clone_size: few; j_call: TRBJ2-3; cdr3_aa: CASAGLTQDTQYF; cdr3_nt: TGTGCCAGCGCGGGACTAACCCAAGATACGCAGTATTTT
v_call: TRBV13; d_call: NA; clone_size: few; j_call: TRBJ2-7; cdr3_aa: CASSFGGDGSYEQYF; cdr3_nt: TGTGCCAGCAGCTTTGGCGGAGATGGATCCTACGAGCAGTACTTC
v_call: TRBV5-1; d_call: NA; clone_size: NA; j_call: TRBJ2-3; cdr3_aa: CASSRSSPDRTDTQYF; cdr3_nt: TGCGCCAGCAGCAGGTCCTCGCCAGACCGCACAGATACGCAGTATTTT
v_call: TRBV20-1; d_call: TRBD1; clone_size: few; j_call: TRBJ1-2; cdr3_aa: CSACDRDRNYGYTF; cdr3_nt: TGCAGTGCATGCGACAGGGATCGAAACTATGGCTACACCTTC
v_call: TRBV6-2/TRBV6-3; d_call: TRBD2; clone_size: NA; j_call: TRBJ2-1; cdr3_aa: CASRHHPSALNISGSNEQFF; cdr3_nt: TGTGCCAGCAGGCACCATCCCTCAGCGCTGAACATTAGCGGGAGCAATGAGCAGTTCTTC